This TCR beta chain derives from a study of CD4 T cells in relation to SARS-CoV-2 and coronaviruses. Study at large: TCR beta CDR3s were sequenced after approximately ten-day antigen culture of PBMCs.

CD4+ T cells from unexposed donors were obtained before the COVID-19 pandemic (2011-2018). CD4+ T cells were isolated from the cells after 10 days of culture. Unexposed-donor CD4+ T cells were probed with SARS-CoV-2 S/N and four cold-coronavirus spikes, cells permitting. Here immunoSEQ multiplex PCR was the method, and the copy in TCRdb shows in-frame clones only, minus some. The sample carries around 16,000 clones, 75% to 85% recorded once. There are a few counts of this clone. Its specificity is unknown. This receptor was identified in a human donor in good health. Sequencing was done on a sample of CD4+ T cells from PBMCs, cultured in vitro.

CDR3 DNA: TGTGCCAGTACCGGGGGACAGGGGAACACCGGGGAGCTGTTTTTT. It is translated as CASTGGQGNTGELFF. The V gene is TRBV19, the J gene TRBJ2-2; 9 bases are shared with TRBD1. V dropped 7 bases and J dropped 1; count of bases not matched to a gene: 4. The CDR3 totals 15 residues. The V gene's germline CDR1 is LNHDA and CDR2 SQIVND (reference sequence).